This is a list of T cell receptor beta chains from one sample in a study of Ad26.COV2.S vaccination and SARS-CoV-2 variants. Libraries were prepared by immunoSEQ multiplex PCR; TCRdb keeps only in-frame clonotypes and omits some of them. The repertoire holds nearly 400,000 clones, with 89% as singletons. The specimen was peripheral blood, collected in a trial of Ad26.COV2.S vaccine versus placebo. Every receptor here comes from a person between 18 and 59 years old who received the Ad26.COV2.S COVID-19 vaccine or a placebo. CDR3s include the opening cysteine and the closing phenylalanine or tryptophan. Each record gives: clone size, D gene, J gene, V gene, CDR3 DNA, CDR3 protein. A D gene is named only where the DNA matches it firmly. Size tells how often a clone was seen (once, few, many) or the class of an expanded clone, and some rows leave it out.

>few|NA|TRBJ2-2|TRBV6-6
TGTGCCAGCACCCACAACACCGGGGAGCTGTTTTTT
CASTHNTGELFF
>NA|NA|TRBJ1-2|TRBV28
TGTGCCAGCAGTTCGACAGGCACGTATGGCTACACCTTC
CASSSTGTYGYTF
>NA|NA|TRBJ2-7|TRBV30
TGTGCCTGGACAGGACCAGCGGTGCAGGAGCAGTACTTC
CAWTGPAVQEQYF
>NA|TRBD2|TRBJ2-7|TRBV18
TGTGCCAGCTCAGATCTAGCGGGGACTGTAAGCAAGCAGTACTTC
CASSDLAGTVSKQYF
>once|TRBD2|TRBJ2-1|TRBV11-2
TGTGCCAGCAGCTTAAGGCTTCGGGGACTAGCGAGTAATGAGCAGTTCTTC
CASSLRLRGLASNEQFF
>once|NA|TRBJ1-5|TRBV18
TGTGCCAGCTCACCAGGGCAGAGCGATCAGCCCCAGCATTTT
CASSPGQSDQPQHF
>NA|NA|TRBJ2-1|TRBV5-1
TGCGCCAGCAGCCGGGGACACTTAGGGGTCTACAATGAGCAGTTCTTC
CASSRGHLGVYNEQFF
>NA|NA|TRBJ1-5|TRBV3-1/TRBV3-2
TGTGCCAGCAGCCCCCGAACGGGGGGTGGGCACCCCGATCAACCCCAGCATTTT
CASSPRTGGGHPDQPQHF
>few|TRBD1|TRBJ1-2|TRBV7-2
TGTGCCAGCAGCTCCGCTGGGACAGGGCTCCTCTATGGCTACACCTTC
CASSSAGTGLLYGYTF
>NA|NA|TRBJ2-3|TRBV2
TGTGCCAGCAGCTTCGACCGGGGGGATACGCAGTATTTT
CASSFDRGDTQYF
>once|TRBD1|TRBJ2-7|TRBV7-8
TGTGCCAGCAGCTCCGGGACAGGGGAGTACGAGCAGTACTTC
CASSSGTGEYEQYF
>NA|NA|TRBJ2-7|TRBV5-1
TGCGCCAGCAGCCCAGACATAGCCTACGAGCAGTACTTC
CASSPDIAYEQYF
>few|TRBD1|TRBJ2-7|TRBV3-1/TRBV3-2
TGTGCCAGCAGTACCCAGGACAGGGCCCACTGGGAGCAGTACTTC
CASSTQDRAHWEQYF
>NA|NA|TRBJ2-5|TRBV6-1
TGTGCCAGCAGTGAACTTTGGGCCACCCGGGATGGAGAGACCCAGTACTTC
CASSELWATRDGETQYF
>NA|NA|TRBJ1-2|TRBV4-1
TGCGCCAGCAGCCATCCGGGGGTGGGGGGCTACACCTTC
CASSHPGVGGYTF
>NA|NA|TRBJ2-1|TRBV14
TGTGCCAGCAGCCATCAGAGGTTCAGGAATGTTGACAATGAGCAGTTCTTC
CASSHQRFRNVDNEQFF
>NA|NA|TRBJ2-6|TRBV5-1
TGCGCCAGCACCCGCGTCGGACTGGCCTCTGGGGCCAACGTCCTGACTTTC
CASTRVGLASGANVLTF
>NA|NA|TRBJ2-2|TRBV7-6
TGTGCCAGCTCCCGACAGGCGAACACCGGGGAGCTGTTTTTT
CASSRQANTGELFF
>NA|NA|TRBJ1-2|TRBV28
TGTGCCAGCAGTTTAAAACGAAACTATGGCTACACCTTC
CASSLKRNYGYTF
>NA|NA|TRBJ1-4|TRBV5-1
TGCGCCAGCAGCCCTACAGTTGGAACTAATGAAAAACTGTTTTTT
CASSPTVGTNEKLFF
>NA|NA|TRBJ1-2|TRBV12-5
TGTGCTAGTGGCTTCGACCAGGACTTGACTAACTATGGCTACACCTTC
CASGFDQDLTNYGYTF
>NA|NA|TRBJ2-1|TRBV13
TGTGCCAGCAGCCTCCCGGGAGCGTGGAATGAGCAGTTCTTC
CASSLPGAWNEQFF
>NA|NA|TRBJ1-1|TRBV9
TGTGCCAGCAGCCCGGGTGGGACAACGAACACTGAAGCTTTCTTT
CASSPGGTTNTEAFF
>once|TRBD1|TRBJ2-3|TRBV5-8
TGTGCCAGCAGCGGGGACAGGGGAGATACGCAGTATTTT
CASSGDRGDTQYF
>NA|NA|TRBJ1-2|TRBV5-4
TGTGCCAGCAGCTCCGGCAGGGACTATGGCTACACCTTC
CASSSGRDYGYTF
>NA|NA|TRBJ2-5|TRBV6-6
TGTGCCAGCAGTTACCCGACTGAGGAGGGAGAGACCCAGTACTTC
CASSYPTEEGETQYF
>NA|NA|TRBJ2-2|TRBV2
TGTGCCAGCAGTCCCGGGACACCACTCACCGGGGAGCTGTTTTTT
CASSPGTPLTGELFF
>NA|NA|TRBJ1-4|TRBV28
TGTGCCAGCAGTTTGCAGGGGAGAAATGAAAAACTGTTTTTT
CASSLQGRNEKLFF
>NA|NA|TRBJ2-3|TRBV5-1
TGCGCCAGCAGCTCCGGGACGGCAAGATATACGCAGTATTTT
CASSSGTARYTQYF
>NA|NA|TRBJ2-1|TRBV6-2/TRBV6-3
TGTGCCAGCAGTTATGGGGGGGCCGATGAGCAGTTCTTC
CASSYGGADEQFF
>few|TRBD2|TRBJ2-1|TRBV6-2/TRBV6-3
TGTGCCAGCAGTTACAGAGCGGGGGGACACAATGAGCAGTTCTTC
CASSYRAGGHNEQFF
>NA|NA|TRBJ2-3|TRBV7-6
TGTGCCAGCAGCCAAGGAGGGGGGTTCACAGATACGCAGTATTTT
CASSQGGGFTDTQYF
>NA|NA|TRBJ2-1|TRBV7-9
TGTGCCAGCAGCTTAGTGGGGCCGGGTGAGCAGTTCTTC
CASSLVGPGEQFF
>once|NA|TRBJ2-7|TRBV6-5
TGTGCCAGCAGGGCTACCTACGAGCAGTACTTC
CASRATYEQYF
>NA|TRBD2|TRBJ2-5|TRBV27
TGTGCCAGCAGTTTCAGTGGGACTATGGAGACCCAGTACTTC
CASSFSGTMETQYF
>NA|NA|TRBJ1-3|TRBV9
TGTGCCAGCAGCGGATACTCTGGAAACACCATATATTTT
CASSGYSGNTIYF
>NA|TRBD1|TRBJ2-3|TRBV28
TGTGCCAGCAGTTCAAATTACGGGACAGGAATCCTAAACACAGATACGCAGTATTTT
CASSSNYGTGILNTDTQYF